One sample yielded the 3 T cell receptor beta chains listed below, sequenced in a study of T cell clonality in common variable immunodeficiency. The data were produced by immunoSEQ multiplex PCR, yet TCRdb's version contains in-frame clones alone and is incomplete. Listed for the sample are approximately 50,000 clones, none seen a single time. The material sequenced was peripheral blood mononuclear cells. These TCRs come from a person aged 18 to 70 in good health.

Ten or more counts support this clone. Read coverage stops 3 residues before the CDR3 terminus; the germline J gene supplies the remainder. This chain links TRBV7-3 with TRBJ2-5; D call uncertain. CDR1 is SGHTA and CDR2 is FQGTGA in the germline V gene. Trimming removed 5 bases at V and 4 bases at J, with 11 bases between. This CDR3 contains 13 residues. This chain's CDR3 is CASSPTRRETQYF. CDR3 DNA (partial): TGTGCCAGCAGCCCTACCAGGAGAGAGACC.

This clone has at least ten counts. The read ends 3 residues shy of where the CDR3 ends; the end is completed using the germline J gene. This rearrangement joins TRBV20-1 to TRBJ1-4; TRBD1 agrees at 7 bases. Germline CDR1 DFQATT, CDR2 SNEGSKA (reference sequence). The CDR3 sequence is 14 residues long. Partial CDR3 DNA: TGCAGTGCTAGACAGGGGGTTGGGGCCAACGTA. This gives the protein CSARQGVGANV. The CDR3 as a whole reads CSARQGVGANVLFF.

Many counts were recorded for this clone. The read falls 3 residues short of the CDR3 end, and the missing part is taken from the germline J gene. This chain connects TRBV11-2 to TRBJ2-3; tentative D call: TRBD1 (6 bases). CDR1 and CDR2 (germline): SGHAT, FQNNGV. The CDR3 has 15 residues. The CDR3: CASSLLDRSQETQYF. Partial CDR3 DNA: TGTGCCAGCAGCCTCTTAGACAGGAGTCAAGAGACG.